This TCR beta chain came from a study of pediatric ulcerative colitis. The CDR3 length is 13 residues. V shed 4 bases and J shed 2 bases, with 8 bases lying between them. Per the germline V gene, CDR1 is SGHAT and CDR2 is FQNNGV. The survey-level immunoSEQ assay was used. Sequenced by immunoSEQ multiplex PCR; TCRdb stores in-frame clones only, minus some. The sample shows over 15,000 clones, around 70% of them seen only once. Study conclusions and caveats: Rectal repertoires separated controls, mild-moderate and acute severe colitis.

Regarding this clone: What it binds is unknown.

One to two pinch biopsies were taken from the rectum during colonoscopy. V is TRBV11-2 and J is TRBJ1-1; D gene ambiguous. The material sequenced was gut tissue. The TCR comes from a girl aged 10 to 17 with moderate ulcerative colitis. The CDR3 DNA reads TGTGCCAGCAGCTCACCACTTAACACTGAAGCTTTCTTT. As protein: CASSSPLNTEAFF.